This passage covers 28 T cell receptor beta chains from one sample sequenced in a study of T cell clones after liver transplantation. The assay was immunoSEQ multiplex PCR, and TCRdb's table has in-frame clones only and misses some. The data hold 75,000 to 95,000 clones, with 83% observed a single time. The sequences come from CD4+ T cells from blood, collected at the 22-month timepoint. The receptors stem from a human patient who received a liver transplant. Some T cells may be transferred from the graft donor.

V and J are TRBV5-1 and TRBJ2-3; 15 bases match TRBD2. Trimming cost V 4 bases and J 0 bases; bases outside gene matches: 18. The CDR3 is 22 residues long. In germline, CDR1 is SGHRS, CDR2 YFSETQ. CDR3 region: CASSTKGLAGGPLSRSTDTQYF. CDR3 DNA sequence: TGCGCCAGCAGCACGAAGGGACTAGCGGGAGGACCTCTCTCCCGAAGCACAGATACGCAGTATTTT.

The genes are TRBV7-2 and TRBJ1-5; 7 bases match TRBD1. CDR3 length: 18 amino acids. Germline trimming cut 3 bases from V and 4 bases from J; bases unmatched to any gene: 15. Germline CDR1 SGHTA, CDR2 FQGNSA. For the CDR3, the DNA is TGTGCCAGCAGCTTGGGCCCAAGTAGAGCAGGGGGTAATCAGCCCCAGCATTTT. It translates to CASSLGPSRAGGNQPQHF.

V is TRBV7-2 and J is TRBJ1-6, with D tentatively TRBD1 (5 bases). The germline V gene encodes CDR1 SGHTA and CDR2 FQGNSA. This CDR3 contains 14 residues. V lost 6 bases and J lost 4, with 10 bases in between. CDR3 bases: TGTGCCAGCAGTCCCGAGGGGTATAATTCACCCCTCCACTTT. Translated: CASSPEGYNSPLHF.

The rearrangement links TRBV4-2 to TRBJ1-2; 9 bases line up with TRBD1. The germline CDR1 and CDR2 sequences are LGHNA and YNFKEQ. V lost 4 bases and J lost 6; bases outside the gene matches: 9. The CDR3 sequence is 15 residues long. CDR3 protein: CASSRKDRGPDGYTF. The CDR3 DNA reads as TGTGCCAGCAGCCGAAAGGACAGGGGCCCCGATGGCTACACCTTC.

The V call is TRBV10-1, the J call TRBJ2-3, with TRBD2 matching over 13 bases. This CDR3 is built from 16 residues. The ends lost 6 bases at V and 1 base at J; junction bases unmatched: 4. Germline V gene sequence: CDR1 WNHNN, CDR2 SYGVQD (reference sequence). The CDR3 spells CASSRLAGGCTDTQYF. CDR3 coding DNA: TGCGCCAGCAGCCGACTAGCGGGGGGTTGCACAGATACGCAGTATTTT.

The genes are TRBV7-2 and TRBJ1-1, with D unresolved. The CDR3 length is 11 residues. CDR1 and CDR2 (germline): SGHTA, FQGNSA. V gave up 4 bases and J gave up 9 bases, with 9 bases separating them. The CDR3 here is CASSSGEKAFF. The DNA for the CDR3 is TGTGCCAGCAGCTCCGGGGAGAAAGCTTTCTTT.

This clone was found a few times. The CDR3 loop reads CASSSGLASHEQYF. The CDR3, as DNA: TGTGCCAGCAGCTCTGGACTAGCGAGCCACGAGCAGTACTTC. The chain employs TRBV5-4 and TRBJ2-7; TRBD2 aligns across 9 bases. The germline V gene encodes CDR1 SGHNT and CDR2 YYREEE (reference sequence). J lost 5 bases, V lost 3 bases, and 6 bases had no gene match. This CDR3 is 14 amino acids long.

V and J are TRBV4-3 and TRBJ2-1; D perhaps matches TRBD2 (6 bases). V lost 0 bases and J lost 3, with 18 bases in between. The CDR3 is made up of 18 amino acids. In germline, CDR1 is LGHNA, CDR2 YSLEER. The CDR3 spells CASSQDSEEGVYYNEQFF. The DNA for the CDR3 is TGCGCCAGCAGCCAAGATTCTGAGGAGGGAGTTTACTACAATGAGCAGTTCTTC.

This clone appeared a single time. The chain employs TRBV7-9 and TRBJ1-1; 7 nucleotides line up with TRBD1. Germline V gene sequence: CDR1 SEHNR, CDR2 FQNEAQ (reference sequence). The CDR3 is made up of 14 amino acids. With V trimmed by 5 bases and J by 4 bases, 7 bases remained unmatched. The CDR3 DNA follows: TGTGCCAGCAGCAAAGACAGGGCGCCCACTGAAGCTTTCTTT. It translates to CASSKDRAPTEAFF.

The rearrangement uses TRBV4-3 and TRBJ1-4, with 9 bases that match TRBD1. Germline trimming cut 4 bases from V and 5 bases from J; bases unmatched to any gene: 2. Germline V gene data show CDR1 as LGHNA and CDR2 as YSLEER. The CDR3 extends over 14 amino acids. CDR3 loop: CASSLGTGNEKLFF. CDR3 bases: TGCGCCAGCAGCCTTGGGACAGGGAATGAAAAACTGTTTTTT.

The chain links TRBV6-1 to TRBJ2-7, with TRBD2 matching 7 bases. The germline V gene encodes CDR1 MNHNS and CDR2 SASEGT. The CDR3 covers 13 residues. J lost 3 bases, V lost 10 bases, and 9 bases had no gene match. CDR3 sequence (DNA): TGTGCCACCGACCCGACTAGCCGCTACGAGCAGTACTTC. The encoded protein is CATDPTSRYEQYF.

The chain employs TRBV25-1 and TRBJ1-1; D gene ambiguous. The germline V gene encodes CDR1 MGHDK and CDR2 SYGVNS. V was clipped by 3 bases and J by 0 bases, with 8 bases between them. There are 14 residues in the CDR3. The CDR3 DNA reads as TGTGCCAGCAGTGAGGGAGGTATGAACACTGAAGCTTTCTTT. This codes for CASSEGGMNTEAFF.

The count of this clone is one. The chain carries TRBV19 and TRBJ1-3; perhaps TRBD1 as D (5 bases). Germline V gene sequence: CDR1 LNHDA, CDR2 SQIVND (reference sequence). The CDR3 extends over 14 amino acids. The V end was cut by 7 bases, the J end by 0 bases, with 10 bases between. The CDR3 bases are TGTGCCAGTACCCCACAGGCCTCTGGAAACACCATATATTTT. Its translation: CASTPQASGNTIYF.

The rearrangement uses TRBV5-4 and TRBJ1-5; 7 positions agree with TRBD1. Germline V gene sequence: CDR1 SGHNT, CDR2 YYREEE (reference sequence). The CDR3 is made up of 16 amino acids. After removal of 0 bases from V and 0 bases from J, the junction contained 3 bases not matched to a gene. The CDR3 here is CASSLGTGDSNQPQHF. In DNA form, the CDR3 reads TGTGCCAGCAGCTTGGGGACAGGCGATAGCAATCAGCCCCAGCATTTT.

This clone showed up just a few times. This could be a read error, since a much larger clone is one nucleotide away. This sequence joins TRBV7-2 and TRBJ2-7; 8 nucleotides line up with TRBD2. V shed 5 bases and J 3 bases; nucleotides not matched to a gene: 3. The germline V gene encodes CDR1 SGHTA and CDR2 FQGNSA. The CDR3 loop spans 13 amino acids. The CDR3 nucleotides read TGTGCCAGCAGCGTAACTAGCGGCTACGAGCAGTACTTC. Its protein product is CASSVTSGYEQYF. The full variable domain, completed using reference TRBV7-2 and TRBJ2-7, is GAGVSQSPSNKVTEKGKDVELRCDPISGHTALYWYRQSLGQGLEFLIYFQGNSAPDKSGLPSDRFSAERTGGSVSTLTIQRTQQEDSAVYLCASSVTSGYEQYFGPGTRLTVT.

The chain carries TRBV29-1 and TRBJ1-2, with TRBD1 as a possible D gene (5 bases). V was cut by 0 bases and J by 2 bases, with 10 bases left in between. Germline values: CDR1 SQVTM, CDR2 ANQGSEA. There are 14 residues in the CDR3. CDR3 protein: CSVEEVRANYGYTF. CDR3 in DNA: TGCAGCGTTGAAGAGGTCAGGGCGAACTATGGCTACACCTTC.

The chain recombines TRBV27 with TRBJ2-1; TRBD2 matches at 7 bases. The CDR3 is 16 residues long. Germline trimming cut 6 bases from V and 0 bases from J; bases unmatched to any gene: 8. CDR1 and CDR2 from the germline V gene are MNHEY and SMNVEV (reference sequence). CDR3 loop: CASSPHGGFSYNEQFF. CDR3 coding DNA: TGTGCCAGCAGCCCCCACGGGGGGTTCTCCTACAATGAGCAGTTCTTC.

To note about this clone: A junction end diverges from the germline sequence, so it may reflect a read error. The J gene is TRBJ2-4, the V gene TRBV5-6, with D possibly TRBD2 on 5 matching bases. This CDR3 has 14 residues. Looked up from germline, CDR1 is SGHDT and CDR2 is YYEEEE. The CDR3 DNA is TGTGCCAGCAGCTTGGGTGGCAGCGGTAACAATCAGTACTTC. Translated: CASSLGGSGNNQYF.

V usage is TRBV9 and J usage is TRBJ1-3; TRBD1 matches at 8 bases. Looked up from germline, CDR1 is SGDLS and CDR2 is YYNGEE. V gave up 3 bases and J gave up 0 bases; unmatched junction bases: 2. The CDR3 is made up of 15 amino acids. The CDR3 region is CASSGDRISGNTIYF. The CDR3 coding sequence is TGTGCCAGCAGCGGGGACAGGATCTCTGGAAACACCATATATTTT.

This chain uses TRBV7-2 with TRBJ2-5, with 7 bases aligning to TRBD1. J was trimmed by 1 base and V by 6 bases; bases with no gene match: 8. The germline gives CDR1 SGHTA, CDR2 FQGNSA. The CDR3 runs 15 residues. The CDR3 nucleotides read TGTGCCAGCAGGCCTACAGGGGTGCCCCAAGAGACCCAGTACTTC. It is translated as CASRPTGVPQETQYF. The complete variable domain, with remaining parts taken from reference TRBV7-2 and TRBJ2-5, reads GAGVSQSPSNKVTEKGKDVELRCDPISGHTALYWYRQSLGQGLEFLIYFQGNSAPDKSGLPSDRFSAERTGGSVSTLTIQRTQQEDSAVYLCASRPTGVPQETQYFGPGTRLLVL.

V usage is TRBV27 and J usage is TRBJ2-2, with TRBD2 identical over 9 bases. V was clipped by 2 bases and J by 8 bases; unmatched bases: 9. Germline V gives CDR1 MNHEY, CDR2 SMNVEV (reference sequence). CDR3 length: 16 residues. CDR3 coding DNA: TGTGCCAGCAGTTTAAAGGGACTAGCCGTAATTGGGGAGCTGTTTTTT. It yields the protein CASSLKGLAVIGELFF.

The chain joins TRBV5-1 to TRBJ2-5, with 7 positions matching TRBD2. The CDR3 covers 15 residues. The V and J ends lost 3 bases and 1 base, in that order; junction bases with no gene match: 6. Germline-derived CDR1 and CDR2 are SGHRS and YFSETQ. CDR3 sequence: CASSWGGISQETQYF. As DNA, the CDR3 is TGCGCCAGCAGCTGGGGAGGGATAAGCCAAGAGACCCAGTACTTC.

The rearrangement joins TRBV19 to TRBJ2-7; the match to TRBD1 covers 8 bases. CDR1 and CDR2 (germline): LNHDA, SQIVND (reference sequence). The CDR3 has 15 amino acids. Trimming at V came to 6 bases and at J to 6 bases, leaving 13 bases not matched to a gene. As DNA, the CDR3 is TGTGCCAGTAGGCCTGAGCAGGGGGCGCAAGGCGAGCAGTACTTC. The encoded protein is CASRPEQGAQGEQYF. The whole variable domain, filled in from reference TRBV19 and TRBJ2-7, reads DGGITQSPKYLFRKEGQNVTLSCEQNLNHDAMYWYRQDPGQGLRLIYYSQIVNDFQKGDIAEGYSVSREKKESFPLTVTSAQKNPTAFYLCASRPEQGAQGEQYFGPGTRLTVT.

This clone was picked up a small number of times. The rearrangement joins TRBV6-1 to TRBJ2-3; D may be TRBD2 (6 bases). CDR3 length: 14 residues. V was shortened by 3 bases and J by 5 bases, with 12 bases between the two germline ends. Germline V CDR1 and CDR2: MNHNS, SASEGT. The CDR3: CASSDQDYRDTQYF. CDR3 sequence (DNA): TGTGCCAGCAGTGATCAGGACTACCGAGATACGCAGTATTTT.

The gene calls are TRBV2 and TRBJ1-1; 8 nucleotides align to TRBD1. The germline gives CDR1 SNHLY, CDR2 FYNNEI. The CDR3 is 15 residues long. V dropped 3 bases and J dropped 8; count of bases not matched to a gene: 11. The CDR3 DNA follows: TGTGCCAGCAGTGAGAGGACAGGGTGGATCATAGAAGCTTTCTTT. Its translation: CASSERTGWIIEAFF.

This sequence joins TRBV15 and TRBJ2-7; TRBD1 agrees at 9 bases. After removal of 0 bases from V and 2 bases from J, the junction contained 8 bases not matched to a gene. The CDR3 is 17 amino acids. Germline lookup yields CDR1 LNHNV and CDR2 YYDKDF (reference sequence). The CDR3 reads CATSRDHPGQGPYEQYF. The DNA of the CDR3 is TGTGCCACCAGCAGAGATCACCCTGGACAGGGGCCCTACGAGCAGTACTTC. Based on the CDR3 plus reference TRBV15 and TRBJ2-7, the full variable domain is DAMVIQNPRYQVTQFGKPVTLSCSQTLNHNVMYWYQQKSSQAPKLLFHYYDKDFNNEADTPDNFQSRRPNTSFCFLDIRSPGLGDTAMYLCATSRDHPGQGPYEQYFGPGTRLTVT.

The rearrangement joins TRBV5-1 to TRBJ2-5; D is possibly TRBD2 (7 bases). The germline V gene encodes CDR1 SGHRS and CDR2 YFSETQ. The CDR3 has 16 amino acids. Trimming removed 3 bases at V and 4 bases at J, with 19 bases between. Written as DNA, the CDR3 is TGCGCCAGCAGCTCCCAGGGGCGCGGGAGAGGAGAGACCCAGTACTTC. It translates to CASSSQGRGRGETQYF.

The chain combines TRBV2 with TRBJ2-5, with 8 bases fitting TRBD1. Germline assignment: CDR1 SNHLY and CDR2 FYNNEI. J gave up 5 bases and V 2 bases, and 4 bases lay outside the gene matches. This CDR3 contains 14 residues. DNA of the CDR3: TGTGCCAGCAGTGAACAGGGGGCGCATGAGACCCAGTACTTC. Amino acids: CASSEQGAHETQYF.